These T cell receptor beta chains were read from a single sample in a study of T cell repertoires in cytomegalovirus infection. One entry per CDR3 protein, called by TCRdb with MiXCR from the reads. The repertoire holds hundreds of thousands of distinct CDR3 sequences, with 15% to 20% as singletons. The material sequenced was PBMCs. The receptor set was obtained from a human donor in good health (CMV status not recorded). Some clones in this sample may be carry-over from other donors' samples. Each CDR3 is given with its conserved first and last residue. D genes are given only for firm matches. Size tells how often a clone was seen (once, few, many) or the class of an expanded clone, and some rows leave it out.

- TRBJ2-3 TRBV5-1 few TGCGCCAGCAACTTGGGTCTAGCTCCAGATACGCAGTATTTT CASNLGLAPDTQYF
TRBD1 TRBJ2-2 TRBV7-6 - TGTGCCAGCAGCTTAAGTACCAGGGGGAGAACCGGGGAGCTGTTTTTT CASSLSTRGRTGELFF
- TRBJ2-2 TRBV7-2 few TGTGCCAGCAGCACGGGGGCCGGGGAGCTGTTTTTT CASSTGAGELFF
- TRBJ2-2 TRBV29-1 once TGCAGCGTTGGATCTGGGATGGTCACCGGGGAGCTGTTTTTT CSVGSGMVTGELFF
TRBD1 TRBJ1-5 TRBV7-2 many TGTGCCAGCAGCCCATACAGGGGTCAGCCCCAGCATTTT CASSPYRGQPQHF
- TRBJ1-6 TRBV25-1 many TGTGCCAGCAGAAAAACAGGTACACCCCTCCACTTT CASRKTGTPLHF
- TRBJ2-1 TRBV6-2/TRBV6-3 - TGTGCCAGCTTGGGGTACGATGAGCAGTTCTTC CASLGYDEQFF
- TRBJ2-3 TRBV18 - TGTGCCACGGGGAACACAGATACGCAGTATTTT CATGNTDTQYF
TRBD2 TRBJ2-1 TRBV2 - TGTGCCAGCAGGAGGCTAGCGGGGACCCCTGACAATGAGCAGTTCTTC CASRRLAGTPDNEQFF
TRBD1 TRBJ1-1 TRBV19 few TGTGCCAGTAGTATAGACCCTGACAGGGAAGACACTGAAGCTTTCTTT CASSIDPDREDTEAFF
- TRBJ1-6 TRBV11-1 many TGTGCCAGCAGCTTGACAGCTAATTCACCCCTCCACTTT CASSLTANSPLHF
- TRBJ2-1 TRBV28 - TGTGCCAGCAGTCCCCTGGGGTACAATGAGCAGTTCTTC CASSPLGYNEQFF
TRBD2 TRBJ2-1 TRBV20-1 few TGCAGTGCTAGTTCACTAGCGGGAGTGAGCCATGAGCAGTTCTTC CSASSLAGVSHEQFF
- TRBJ1-6 TRBV20-1 - TGCAGTGCTAGACTTCTAGGTCATCGAGATTCACCCCTCCACTTT CSARLLGHRDSPLHF
- TRBJ1-1 TRBV10-3 - TGTGCCAACCGCAGGGAAGTGAACACTGAAGCTTTCTTT CANRREVNTEAFF
TRBD2 TRBJ2-1 TRBV6-4 - TGTGCCAGCCTGGGGACTACAGGATTCAATGAGCAGTTCTTC CASLGTTGFNEQFF
TRBD2 TRBJ2-7 TRBV12-3/TRBV12-4 - TGTGCCAGCAGCACTCACCCGACTAGCGGGAGGTACGAGCAGTACTTC CASSTHPTSGRYEQYF
- TRBJ2-2 TRBV7-9 - TGTGCCAGCAGCTTAGTAAGCGCCTACACCGGGGAGCTGTTTTTT CASSLVSAYTGELFF
- TRBJ2-5 TRBV7-2 many TGTGCCAGCAGCCGTGGAGGATCCCAAGAGACCCAGTACTTC CASSRGGSQETQYF
TRBD1 TRBJ2-7 TRBV6-6 - TGTGCCAGCAGTTACCGGACAGGAGACTACGAGCAGTACTTC CASSYRTGDYEQYF
TRBD1 TRBJ1-1 TRBV2 - TGTGCCAGCAGTGAATTGGGACAGGTGAACACTGAAGCTTTCTTT CASSELGQVNTEAFF
- TRBJ2-1 TRBV5-1 - TGCGCCAGCAGCTTGGAGAGGCCCCACAATGAGCAGTTCTTC CASSLERPHNEQFF
- TRBJ2-7 TRBV7-8 many TGTGCCAGCAGCTTAGTTTCGGCCCTGGGCTACGAGCAGTACTTC CASSLVSALGYEQYF
TRBD1 TRBJ1-1 TRBV6-2/TRBV6-3 few TGTGCCAGCAGAAAGACAGGGGCCGGGGCTTTCTTT CASRKTGAGAFF